The 31 T cell receptor beta chains below all came from one sample that was sequenced in a study of T cell clusters in autoimmune cytopenias. Some 38,000 genome equivalents of blood DNA were amplified for TRB. One tube held mixed TRB-A and TRB-B primer pools for touch-down PCR. Reprocessing the multiplex PCR reads, TCRdb reports a single entry for every CDR3 protein and omits DNA. Listed are 4,000 or so distinct CDR3 sequences; under 30% falls within the top ten. Sample: peripheral blood. These TCRs come from a human donor with an autoimmune cytopenia or autoimmune hepatitis (not recorded which).

This clonotype is classed as medium-sized by frequency. This chain links TRBV5-5 with TRBJ2-1; TCRdb's D call, TRBD2, is unchecked because there is no DNA. Germline assignment: CDR1 SGHKS and CDR2 YYEKEE (reference sequence). The CDR3 has 17 amino acids. The CDR3 here is CASSPKTSQSSYNEQFF. Full variable domain (rest looked up from reference TRBV5-5 and TRBJ2-1): DAGVTQSPTHLIKTRGQQVTLRCSPISGHKSVSWYQQVLGQGPQFIFQYYEKEERGRGNFPDRFSARQFPNYSSELNVNALLLGDSALYLCASSPKTSQSSYNEQFFGPGTRLTVL.

This clonotype shows up as medium-sized (0.01 to 0.1%) by frequency. J is TRBJ1-2 and V is TRBV5-5. This CDR3 has 14 residues. Germline CDR1 is SGHKS and CDR2 is YYEKEE (reference sequence). CDR3: CASSFVESGYGYTF.

V usage is TRBV14 and J usage is TRBJ2-7. The germline V gene has CDR1 SGHDN and CDR2 FVKESK. The CDR3 length is 11 residues. CDR3 protein: CASSQVREQYF.

The chain carries TRBV5-6 and TRBJ2-1. The CDR3 has 13 residues. Germline loops: CDR1 SGHDT, CDR2 YYEEEE. The CDR3 region is CASRYRRYNEQFF.

Frequency places this clonotype as medium-sized. The chain joins TRBV30 to TRBJ2-5; TCRdb's D call, TRBD1, is unchecked because there is no DNA. CDR3 length: 13 amino acids. Germline V gene data show CDR1 as GTSNPN and CDR2 as SVGIG (reference sequence). The CDR3 protein is CAWSTPPRETQYF.

This clonotype is called medium-sized based on its frequency. The chain combines TRBV6-1 with TRBJ1-6; TCRdb's assignment of TRBD1 cannot be checked, as there is no DNA. The CDR3 is made up of 16 amino acids. Germline loops: CDR1 MNHNS, CDR2 SASEGT. CDR3 loop: CASSRQVFSYNSPLHF.

The chain has TRBV20-1 and TRBJ2-2; the D call of TRBD1 rests on TCRdb alone, since no DNA is present to check it. The CDR3 loop spans 14 amino acids. Per germline, CDR1 DFQATT and CDR2 SNEGSKA (reference sequence). The CDR3 loop reads CSASPGTDTGELFF.

Judged by frequency, this clonotype is medium-sized. The gene calls are TRBV30 and TRBJ2-1. There are 12 residues in the CDR3. In germline, CDR1 is GTSNPN, CDR2 SVGIG (reference sequence). This CDR3 reads CAGLTGVNEQFF.

The chain is built from TRBV11-2 and TRBJ2-5; TCRdb outputs TRBD2, but without DNA this stays unchecked. The CDR3 is 16 residues long. The germline gives CDR1 SGHAT, CDR2 FQNNGV. CDR3 region: CASSAGTSGGGETQYF.

Frequency places this clonotype as medium-sized. This sequence joins TRBV18 and TRBJ2-1; no DNA is available, so the TRBD1 call from TCRdb remains unchecked. This CDR3 is 19 amino acids long. From germline, CDR1 is KGHSH and CDR2 LQKENI. CDR3 amino acids: CASSLSRPGHKSSYNEQFF.

This chain connects TRBV11-1 to TRBJ2-1; the TCRdb D gene call, TRBD2, has no DNA to confirm it. From germline, CDR1 is SGHAT and CDR2 FQDESV (reference sequence). The CDR3 extends over 16 amino acids. CDR3 residues: CASSAGLAGPYNEQFF.

The J gene is TRBJ2-2, the V gene TRBV5-4; TCRdb designates TRBD2, a call that cannot be tested without DNA. CDR3 length: 18 amino acids. Germline CDR1 and CDR2: SGHNT and YYREEE (reference sequence). The CDR3 region is CASSPRLAGGFKDGELFF.

The chain has TRBV28 and TRBJ1-1; TCRdb lists TRBD1, though no DNA is available to test this call. CDR3 size: 11 residues. The germline V gene has CDR1 MDHEN and CDR2 SYDVKM. CDR3 sequence: CASRGGTEAFF.

This chain connects TRBV18 to TRBJ1-4; no DNA is available, so the TRBD1 call from TCRdb remains unchecked. Germline values: CDR1 KGHSH, CDR2 LQKENI. The CDR3 has 16 amino acids. CDR3 sequence: CASSPTDRGSREKLFF.

The rearrangement joins TRBV5-1 to TRBJ2-3; TCRdb calls TRBD1, which cannot be checked without DNA. The CDR3 runs 17 residues. Germline CDR1 and CDR2: SGHRS and YFSETQ. The CDR3 region is CASSLGAPGQGTDTQYF.

This clonotype counts as medium-sized by frequency. The chain recombines TRBV19 with TRBJ2-5. Per germline, CDR1 LNHDA and CDR2 SQIVND (reference sequence). This CDR3 has 13 residues. The CDR3 is CASSKVGQETQYF.

Measured by frequency, this clonotype is medium-sized. The chain recombines TRBV19 with TRBJ2-6; TCRdb gives TRBD2 as the D gene, but with no DNA this cannot be confirmed. Germline V gene sequence: CDR1 LNHDA, CDR2 SQIVND (reference sequence). CDR3 length: 17 residues. This CDR3 reads CASSPQALPSGANVLTF.

The chain couples TRBV18 to TRBJ1-5; checking the TCRdb D call of TRBD1 is not possible without DNA. The CDR3 extends over 16 amino acids. Germline CDR1 and CDR2: KGHSH and LQKENI. CDR3 amino acids: CASSPVGGFGNQPQHF.

This clonotype is medium-sized (0.01 to 0.1%) by frequency. The rearrangement links TRBV12-3 or TRBV12-4 to TRBJ1-5. This CDR3 comprises 14 residues. CDR3 residues: CASSLIRSNQPQHF.

The rearrangement uses TRBV5-1 and TRBJ1-5. Germline CDR1 SGHRS, CDR2 YFSETQ. The length of the CDR3 is 15 residues. This CDR3 is CASSLAVGGNQPQHF.

CDR3 in amino acids: CASSQGQGGEKLFF. The rearrangement uses TRBV28 and TRBJ1-4; checking the TCRdb D call of TRBD1 is not possible without DNA. Germline CDR1 and CDR2: MDHEN and SYDVKM. The CDR3 sequence is 14 residues long.

The rearrangement uses TRBV6-1 and TRBJ2-2; the TRBD2 assignment by TCRdb is unverifiable without DNA. Germline lookup yields CDR1 MNHNS and CDR2 SASEGT. The CDR3 has 20 amino acids. The CDR3 reads CASIRGLAGGSTANTGELFF.

This clonotype shows up as medium-sized by frequency. The chain links TRBV19 to TRBJ2-1; the TRBD2 assignment by TCRdb is unverifiable without DNA. The CDR3 totals 15 residues. Germline CDR1 is LNHDA and CDR2 is SQIVND (reference sequence). This CDR3 reads CASSILTSGYNEQFF.

This clonotype is identified as medium-sized from frequency. The J gene is TRBJ2-2, the V gene TRBV5-5; the D gene TCRdb calls, TRBD1, cannot be checked with no DNA. Germline CDR1 SGHKS, CDR2 YYEKEE (reference sequence). This CDR3 is built from 14 residues. CDR3 sequence reads: CASSLGGGTGELFF.

The chain uses TRBV6-5 and TRBJ1-1. From germline, CDR1 is MNHEY and CDR2 SVGAGI. This CDR3 is 14 amino acids long. CDR3 sequence: CASRLTTAGTEAFF.

The rearrangement uses TRBV13 and TRBJ2-3; lacking DNA, the TRBD2 call made by TCRdb goes unchecked. Per the germline V gene, CDR1 is PRHDT and CDR2 is FYEKMQ (reference sequence). This CDR3 region has 16 residues. The CDR3 spells CASSYRTSGNADTQYF.

This clonotype is identified as medium-sized (0.01 to 0.1%) from frequency. The chain is built from TRBV5-4 and TRBJ2-2; lacking DNA, the TRBD1 call made by TCRdb goes unchecked. CDR1 and CDR2 from the germline V gene are SGHNT and YYREEE (reference sequence). The CDR3 consists of 17 residues. The CDR3: CASSLPRGQGHTGELFF.

According to its frequency, this clonotype is medium-sized (0.01 to 0.1%). V gene TRBV6-2 or TRBV6-3 combines with J gene TRBJ2-2; TCRdb indicates TRBD1, and absent DNA this call remains unverified. Germline V gives CDR1 MNHEY, CDR2 SVGEGT. There are 15 residues in the CDR3. The CDR3 reads CASTTDRSSTGELFF.

According to its frequency, this clonotype is large. This rearrangement joins TRBV29-1 to TRBJ2-5; as DNA is missing, the TRBD1 call by TCRdb cannot be tested. Germline CDR1 and CDR2: SQVTM and ANQGSEA. The CDR3 is 13 amino acids. The CDR3 sequence is CSVRAVDQETQYF.

V and J are TRBV11-1 and TRBJ1-2; TCRdb's D gene call, TRBD1, goes unchecked for lack of DNA. CDR3 length: 15 amino acids. Germline V lookup: CDR1 SGHAT, CDR2 FQDESV (reference sequence). CDR3 protein: CASSRTGTGSYGYTF.

The chain combines TRBV2 with TRBJ1-1. The V gene's germline CDR1 is SNHLY and CDR2 FYNNEI. The CDR3 sequence is 12 residues long. This chain's CDR3 is CASTLMNTEAFF.